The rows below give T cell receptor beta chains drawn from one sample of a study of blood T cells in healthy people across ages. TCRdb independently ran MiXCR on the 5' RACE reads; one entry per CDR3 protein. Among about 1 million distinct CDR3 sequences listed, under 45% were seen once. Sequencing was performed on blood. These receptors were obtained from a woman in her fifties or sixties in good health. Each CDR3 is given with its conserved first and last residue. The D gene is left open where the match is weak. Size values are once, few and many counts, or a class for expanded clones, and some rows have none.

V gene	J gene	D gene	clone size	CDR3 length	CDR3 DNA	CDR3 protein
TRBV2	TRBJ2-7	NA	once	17	TGTGCCAGCAGTGAAAGGCCCAAACTTTTGGCCTCCTACGAGCAGTACTTC	CASSERPKLLASYEQYF
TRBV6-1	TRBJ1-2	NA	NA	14	TGTGCCAGCAGTGAAGCGGGTGGGAACTATGGCTACACCTTC	CASSEAGGNYGYTF
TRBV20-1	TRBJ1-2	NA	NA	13	TGCAGTGCGCGCCCCAGGGTGAACTATGGCTACACCTTC	CSARPRVNYGYTF
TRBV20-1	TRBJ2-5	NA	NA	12	TGCAGTGCTAGAGGTTGGGGGGAGACCCAGTACTTC	CSARGWGETQYF
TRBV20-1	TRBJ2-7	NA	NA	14	TGCAGTGCTAGAGGGCAGGCCTTCTTCGACGAGCAGTACTTC	CSARGQAFFDEQYF
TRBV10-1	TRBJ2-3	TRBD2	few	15	TGCGCCAGCAGTGGCCAGCGGGAGGACACAGATACGCAGTATTTT	CASSGQREDTDTQYF
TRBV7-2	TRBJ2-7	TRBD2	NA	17	TGTGCCGGCAGCTTATATTCCCGACTAGCGGGAGTATCCGAGCAGTACTTC	CAGSLYSRLAGVSEQYF
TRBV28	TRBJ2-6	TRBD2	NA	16	TGTGCCAGCTTGACCGGACTAGGGTCTGGGGCCAACGTCCTGACTTTC	CASLTGLGSGANVLTF
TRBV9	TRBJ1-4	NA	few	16	TGTGCCAGCAGCGCCCGTGGGGCCCGCTCTAATGAAAAACTGTTTTTT	CASSARGARSNEKLFF
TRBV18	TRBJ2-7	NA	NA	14	TGTGCCAGCTCACCACCTAACAGTCTCTACGAGCAGTACTTC	CASSPPNSLYEQYF
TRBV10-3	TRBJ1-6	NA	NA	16	TGTGCCATCAAGGAATCGACAGGTTCTTATAATTCACCCCTCCACTTT	CAIKESTGSYNSPLHF
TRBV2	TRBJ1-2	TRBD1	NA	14	TGTGCCAGCCCCCTGGTTCGACAGGGGGATGGCTACACCTTC	CASPLVRQGDGYTF
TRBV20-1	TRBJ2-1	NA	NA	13	TGCAGTGCTGGCCGGGACTCCTACAATGAGCAGTTCTTC	CSAGRDSYNEQFF
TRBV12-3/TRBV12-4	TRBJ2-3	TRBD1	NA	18	TGTGCCAGCAGCTCCACCGTTAAGACAGGGGTGGGTCCAGATACGCAGTATTTT	CASSSTVKTGVGPDTQYF
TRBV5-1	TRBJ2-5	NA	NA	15	TGCGCCAGCAGCTTGGCCCTGGGGGCCTCAGAGACCCAGTACTTC	CASSLALGASETQYF
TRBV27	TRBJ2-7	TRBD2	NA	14	TGTGCCAGCAAACCGGGAGGCCGAACCTACGAGCAGTACTTC	CASKPGGRTYEQYF
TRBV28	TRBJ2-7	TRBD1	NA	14	TGTGCCAGCCAGCCTCCGGGACAGGGCTACGAGCAGTACTTC	CASQPPGQGYEQYF
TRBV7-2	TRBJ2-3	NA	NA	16	TGTGCCAGCAGCTTAGGATGGGGATCTGGCACAGATACGCAGTATTTT	CASSLGWGSGTDTQYF
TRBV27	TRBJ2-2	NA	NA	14	TGTGCCAGCAGTACTCCAGGGAGTCCCGGGGAGCTGTTTTTT	CASSTPGSPGELFF
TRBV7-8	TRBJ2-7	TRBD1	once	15	TGTGCCAGCAGCTTTAGTCGGGACAGTACCTACGAGCAGTACTTC	CASSFSRDSTYEQYF
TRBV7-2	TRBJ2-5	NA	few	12	TGTGCCAGCAGCTCCAAATGGGAGACCCAGTACTTC	CASSSKWETQYF
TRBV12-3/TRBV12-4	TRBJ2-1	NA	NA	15	TGTGCCAGCAGTCTCTCCGGAGGGGCGAACAATGAGCAGTTCTTC	CASSLSGGANNEQFF
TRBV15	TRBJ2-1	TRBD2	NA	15	TGTGCCACCAGCACAGGGACTAGCGACTACAATGAGCAGTTCTTC	CATSTGTSDYNEQFF
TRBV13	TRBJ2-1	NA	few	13	TGTGCCAGCAGCTCAGGGGAGGGGAATGAGCAGTTCTTC	CASSSGEGNEQFF
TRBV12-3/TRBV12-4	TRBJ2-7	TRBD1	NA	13	TGTGCCAGCAGTGTGGGGACAGCGAGATCTCAGTACTTC	CASSVGTARSQYF
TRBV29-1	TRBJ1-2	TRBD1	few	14	TGCAGCGTTGAAGACCGGGACAGGGAGGTTGGCTACACCTTC	CSVEDRDREVGYTF
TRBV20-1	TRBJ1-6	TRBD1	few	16	TGCAGTGCTAGAACCTCTGGGAGGGGGCTGAATTCACCCCTCCACTTT	CSARTSGRGLNSPLHF
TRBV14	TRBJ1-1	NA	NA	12	TGTGCCAGCAGCCTACATAACACTGAAGCTTTCTTT	CASSLHNTEAFF
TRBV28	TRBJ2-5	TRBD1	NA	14	TGTGCCAGCAGTCGACGGGACAGTCAAGAGACCCAGTACTTC	CASSRRDSQETQYF
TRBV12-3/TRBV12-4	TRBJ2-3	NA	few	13	TGTGCCAGCAGTTTGACCCCGGGAAATACGCAGTATTTT	CASSLTPGNTQYF
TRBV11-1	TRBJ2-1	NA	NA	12	TGTGCCAGCAGCTTAATCCGACAGGAGCAGTTCTTC	CASSLIRQEQFF
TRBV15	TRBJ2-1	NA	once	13	TGTGCCACCAGCAGAGTCTCGAGGGGGGATCAGTTCTTC	CATSRVSRGDQFF
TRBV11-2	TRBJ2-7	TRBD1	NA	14	TGTGCCAGCAGCACCCACAGGGGGGCCTACGAGCAGTACTTC	CASSTHRGAYEQYF
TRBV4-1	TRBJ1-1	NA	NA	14	TGCGCCAGCAGCCGTTCAAGGGGGAACACAGAAGCTTTCTTT	CASSRSRGNTEAFF
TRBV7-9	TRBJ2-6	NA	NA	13	TGTGCCAGCCTCCCTTCTGGGGCCAACGTCCTGACTTTC	CASLPSGANVLTF
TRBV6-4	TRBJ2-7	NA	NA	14	TGTGCCAGCAGTGACTCGGAGCAGGAGGACGAGCAGTACTTC	CASSDSEQEDEQYF
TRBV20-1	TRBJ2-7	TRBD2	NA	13	TGCAGTGCTAGTAAGCGGGAGGGGTACGAGCAGTACTTC	CSASKREGYEQYF
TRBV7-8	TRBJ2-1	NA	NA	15	TGTGCCAGCAGCCGGGAGGGGACAGGCCCCTACGAGCAGTTCTTC	CASSREGTGPYEQFF
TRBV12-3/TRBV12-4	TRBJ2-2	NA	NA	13	TGTGCCAGCAGTTTCAAGAGGGGCGGGGAGCTGTTTTTT	CASSFKRGGELFF
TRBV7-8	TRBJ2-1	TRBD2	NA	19	TGTGCCAGCAGCTCAGGGACTAGCGGGGGCCTTAACCTCTACAATGAGCAGTTCTTC	CASSSGTSGGLNLYNEQFF
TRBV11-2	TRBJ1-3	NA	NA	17	TGTGCCAGCAACCGCCCGGAGGGGGGATTGGGTGGAAACACCATATATTTT	CASNRPEGGLGGNTIYF
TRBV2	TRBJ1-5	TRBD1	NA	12	TGTGCCAGCAAACCAGGGGGTCAGCCCCAGCATTTT	CASKPGGQPQHF
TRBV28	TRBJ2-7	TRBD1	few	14	TGTGCCAGCAGTTTAACAGGGGAAGGGGACGAGCAGTACTTC	CASSLTGEGDEQYF
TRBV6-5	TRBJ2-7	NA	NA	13	TGTGCCGCTGAGCACGGCAGAGGAGGCGAGCAGTACTTC	CAAEHGRGGEQYF
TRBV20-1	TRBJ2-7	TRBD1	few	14	TGCAGCCCCCCGTCCGGGACAGGCGAATACGAGCAGTACTTC	CSPPSGTGEYEQYF
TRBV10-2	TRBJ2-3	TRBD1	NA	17	TGCGCCAGCAGTGAGTCGGGACAGGGGGTGTACACAGATACGCAGTATTTT	CASSESGQGVYTDTQYF